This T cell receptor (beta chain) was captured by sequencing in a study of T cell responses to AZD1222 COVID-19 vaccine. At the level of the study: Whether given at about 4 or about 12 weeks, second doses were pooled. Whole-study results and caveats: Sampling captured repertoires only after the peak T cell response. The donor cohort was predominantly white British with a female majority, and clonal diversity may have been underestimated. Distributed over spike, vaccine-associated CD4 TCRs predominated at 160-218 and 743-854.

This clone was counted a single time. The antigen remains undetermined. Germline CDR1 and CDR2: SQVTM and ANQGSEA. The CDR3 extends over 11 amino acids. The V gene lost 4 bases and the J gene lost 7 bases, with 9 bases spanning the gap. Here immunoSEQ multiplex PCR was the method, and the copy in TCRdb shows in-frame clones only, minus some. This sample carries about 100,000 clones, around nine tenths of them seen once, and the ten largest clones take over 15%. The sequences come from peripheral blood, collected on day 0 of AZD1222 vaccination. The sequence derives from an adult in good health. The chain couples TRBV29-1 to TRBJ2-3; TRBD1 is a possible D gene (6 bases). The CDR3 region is CSVARGHTQYF. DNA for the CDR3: TGCAGCGTTGCCAGGGGCCATACGCAGTATTTT.